This TCR beta chain was recovered during a study of molecular identifiers for immune sequencing clone quantification. Overall study: Replicates partitioned RNA from roughly 21,000 or 96,000 naive CD8 cells into five parts, sequencing four.

CD8+CD4-CCR7+CD45RA+ sorting gave the naive CD8 T cells. This clonotype was counted only a few times. Its antigen is not identified. Libraries of bulk TCR were made by previously described methods (with listed TCR primers). TCRdb passed the PCR reads through MiXCR, listing each CDR3 protein once. The table includes 460,000 or so distinct CDR3 sequences, 25% detected once. Study-level points and caveats: Over 98% of effector molecules, but under 1% in naive cells, were held by clones with more than 20 RNA copies.

The receptor's source is a human donor in good health. Some libraries in this study had Jurkat cell RNA spiked in. The sequencing input was naive CD8+ T cells from blood, with Jurkat cell RNA spiked in. Regarding subset: FACS-sorted CD8+CD4-CCR7+CD45RA+ naive T cells.

The CDR3 region is CASSQDTTDTQYF. CDR3 DNA sequence: TGTGCCAGCAGCCAAGACACCACAGATACGCAGTATTTT. The rearrangement uses TRBV4-2 and TRBJ2-3; D gene uncertain. V lost 0 bases and J 2 bases, leaving 3 bases between the germline ends. The CDR3 is made up of 13 amino acids. Germline CDR1 is LGHNA and CDR2 is YNFKEQ.